The present T cell receptor beta chain was sequenced within a study of CD8 T cells in ankylosing spondylitis. Study-level points and caveats: A motif of eight or nine highly homologous TCR beta variants was seen as apparently characteristic of ankylosing spondylitis blood. Reactive arthritis synovial fluid and blood previously showed some of these motif variants.

Making use of molecular barcodes, quantitative 5'-RACE generated TCR beta libraries. TCRdb ran MiXCR on the 5' RACE reads and lists one entry per CDR3 protein. The table records approximately 400,000 distinct CDR3 sequences, roughly 18% of them present only once. To note about this clonotype: The antigen is unknown.

This CDR3 comprises 11 residues. CDR1 and CDR2 (germline): DFQATT, SNEGSKA (reference sequence). Deletions cut 3 bases from V and 4 bases from J, with 7 bases between. Sequenced material: blood, either unsorted or a sorted T cell fraction (not recorded which). The origin of this receptor is a male donor with ankylosing spondylitis. V and J are TRBV20-1 and TRBJ2-7, with D unclear. CDR3 sequence: CSASQEYEQYF. CDR3 in DNA: TGCAGTGCTAGTCAGGAATACGAGCAGTACTTC.